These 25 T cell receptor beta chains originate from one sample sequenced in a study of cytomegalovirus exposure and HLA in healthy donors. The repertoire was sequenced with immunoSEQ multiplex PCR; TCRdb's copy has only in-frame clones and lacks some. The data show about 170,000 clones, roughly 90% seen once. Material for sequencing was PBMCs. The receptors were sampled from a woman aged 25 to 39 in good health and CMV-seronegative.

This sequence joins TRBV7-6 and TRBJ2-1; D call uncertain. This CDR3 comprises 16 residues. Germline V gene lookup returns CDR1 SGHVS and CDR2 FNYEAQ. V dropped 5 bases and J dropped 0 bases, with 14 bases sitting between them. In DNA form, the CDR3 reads TGTGCCAGCAGCCGGCAGTTCCCCCGCTCCTACAATGAGCAGTTCTTC. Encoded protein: CASSRQFPRSYNEQFF.

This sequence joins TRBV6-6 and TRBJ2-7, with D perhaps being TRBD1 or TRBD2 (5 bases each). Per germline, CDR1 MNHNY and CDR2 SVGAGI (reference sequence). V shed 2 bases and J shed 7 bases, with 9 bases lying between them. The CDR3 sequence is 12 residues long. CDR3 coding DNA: TGTGCCAGCAGTTACCCCGAGGGGGAGCAGTACTTC. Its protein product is CASSYPEGEQYF.

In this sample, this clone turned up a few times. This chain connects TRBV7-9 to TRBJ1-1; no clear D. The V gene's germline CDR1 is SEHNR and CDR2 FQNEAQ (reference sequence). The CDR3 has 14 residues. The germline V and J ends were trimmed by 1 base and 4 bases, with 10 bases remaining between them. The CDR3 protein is CASSLGPIGTEAFF. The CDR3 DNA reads TGTGCCAGCAGCTTAGGTCCAATAGGCACTGAAGCTTTCTTT.

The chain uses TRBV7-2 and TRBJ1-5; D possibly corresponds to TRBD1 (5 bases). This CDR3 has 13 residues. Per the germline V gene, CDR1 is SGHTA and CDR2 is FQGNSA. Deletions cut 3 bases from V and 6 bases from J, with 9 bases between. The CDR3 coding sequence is TGTGCCAGCAGCTTTTATACAGGTCAGCCCCAGCATTTT. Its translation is CASSFYTGQPQHF.

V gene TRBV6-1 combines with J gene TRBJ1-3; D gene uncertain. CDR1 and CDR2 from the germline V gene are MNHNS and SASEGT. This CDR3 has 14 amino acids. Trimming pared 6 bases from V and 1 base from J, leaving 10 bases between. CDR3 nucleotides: TGTGCCAGCAGCCACCTAGTGTCTGGAAACACCATATATTTT. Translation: CASSHLVSGNTIYF.

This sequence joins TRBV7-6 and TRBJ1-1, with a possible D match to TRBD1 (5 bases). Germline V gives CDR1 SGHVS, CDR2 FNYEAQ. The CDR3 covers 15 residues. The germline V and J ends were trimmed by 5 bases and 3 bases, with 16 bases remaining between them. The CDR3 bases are TGTGCCAGCAGCCCCGGGAGGGGCGCGGACACTGAAGCTTTCTTT. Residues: CASSPGRGADTEAFF.

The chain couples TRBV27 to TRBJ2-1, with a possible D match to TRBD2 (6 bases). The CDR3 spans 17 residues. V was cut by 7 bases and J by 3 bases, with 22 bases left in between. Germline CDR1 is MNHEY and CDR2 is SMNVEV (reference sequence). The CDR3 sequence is CASISSSSGALYNEQFF. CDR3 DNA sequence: TGTGCCAGCATCAGCAGTTCCTCGGGAGCCCTCTACAATGAGCAGTTCTTC.

CDR3 DNA sequence: TGTGCCTGGAGTGATCTGGGCACTGAAGCTTTCTTT. Its protein is CAWSDLGTEAFF. The rearrangement uses TRBV30 and TRBJ1-1; the D is unclear. The CDR3 extends over 12 amino acids. Trimming left V 1 base short and J 4 bases short, with 7 bases between. In germline, CDR1 is GTSNPN, CDR2 SVGIG (reference sequence).

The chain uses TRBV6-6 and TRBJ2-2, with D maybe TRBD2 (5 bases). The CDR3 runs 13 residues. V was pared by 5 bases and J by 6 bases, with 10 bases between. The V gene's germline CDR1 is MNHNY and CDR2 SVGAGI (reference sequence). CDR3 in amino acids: CASSAGLAGELFF. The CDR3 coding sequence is TGTGCCAGCAGTGCAGGACTGGCCGGGGAGCTGTTTTTT.

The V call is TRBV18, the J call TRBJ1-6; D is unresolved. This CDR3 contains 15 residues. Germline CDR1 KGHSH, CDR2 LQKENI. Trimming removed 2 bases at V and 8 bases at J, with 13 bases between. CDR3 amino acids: CASSPSRPPDSPLHF. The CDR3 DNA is TGTGCCAGCTCACCATCAAGGCCCCCGGATTCACCCCTCCACTTT.

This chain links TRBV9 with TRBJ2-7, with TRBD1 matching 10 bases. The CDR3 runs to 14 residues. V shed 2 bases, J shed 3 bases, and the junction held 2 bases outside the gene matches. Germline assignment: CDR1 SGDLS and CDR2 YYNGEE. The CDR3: CASSVGQGVYEQYF. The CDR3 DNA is TGTGCCAGCAGCGTTGGACAGGGGGTCTACGAGCAGTACTTC. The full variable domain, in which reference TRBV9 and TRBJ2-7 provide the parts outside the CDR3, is DSGVTQTPKHLITATGQRVTLRCSPRSGDLSVYWYQQSLDQGLQFLIQYYNGEERAKGNILERFSAQQFPDLHSELNLSSLELGDSALYFCASSVGQGVYEQYFGPGTRLTVT.

The CDR3 DNA is TGTGCCAGCAGTGAATGGGGCAGGGAGGTCTATGGCTACACCTTC. It encodes CASSEWGREVYGYTF. The J gene is TRBJ1-2, the V gene TRBV6-1; maybe TRBD1 (5 bases). V lost 2 bases, J lost 4 bases, and 14 bases lay in between. The CDR3 totals 15 residues. CDR1 and CDR2 (germline): MNHNS, SASEGT.

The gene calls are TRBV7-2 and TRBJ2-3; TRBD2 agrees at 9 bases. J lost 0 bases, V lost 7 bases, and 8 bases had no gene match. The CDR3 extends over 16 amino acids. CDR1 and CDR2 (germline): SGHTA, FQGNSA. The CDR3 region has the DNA TGTGCCAGCACCCGCCTAGCGGGGCTGAGCACAGATACGCAGTATTTT. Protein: CASTRLAGLSTDTQYF.

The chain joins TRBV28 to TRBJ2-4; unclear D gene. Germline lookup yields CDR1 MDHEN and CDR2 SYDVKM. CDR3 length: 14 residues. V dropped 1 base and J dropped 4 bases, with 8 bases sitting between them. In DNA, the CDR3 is TGTGCCAGCAGTTTATTGGGTAGAAAAAACATTCAGTACTTC. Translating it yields CASSLLGRKNIQYF.

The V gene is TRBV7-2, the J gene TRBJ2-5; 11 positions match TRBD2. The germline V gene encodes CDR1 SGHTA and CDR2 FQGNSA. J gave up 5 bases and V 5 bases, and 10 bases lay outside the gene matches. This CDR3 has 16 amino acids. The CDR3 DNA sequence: TGTGCCAGCAGCCGAGGACTAGCGGGCCCCCGGGAGACCCAGTACTTC. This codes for CASSRGLAGPRETQYF.

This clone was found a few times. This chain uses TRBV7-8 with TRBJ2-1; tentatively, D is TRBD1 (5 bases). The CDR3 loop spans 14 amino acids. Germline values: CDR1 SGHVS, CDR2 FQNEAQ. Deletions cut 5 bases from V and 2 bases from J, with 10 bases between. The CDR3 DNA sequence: TGTGCCAGCAGCATCGACAGTGCCTACAATGAGCAGTTCTTC. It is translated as CASSIDSAYNEQFF.

The CDR3 DNA reads TGTGCCAGCAGCGAACGGGACAGATTTTACGAGCAGTACTTC. The encoded protein is CASSERDRFYEQYF. This sequence joins TRBV5-5 and TRBJ2-7, with TRBD1 identical over 7 bases. In germline, CDR1 is SGHKS, CDR2 YYEKEE (reference sequence). The V gene end was trimmed by 4 bases and the J gene end by 4 bases; junction bases not matched to a gene: 8. The CDR3 totals 14 residues.

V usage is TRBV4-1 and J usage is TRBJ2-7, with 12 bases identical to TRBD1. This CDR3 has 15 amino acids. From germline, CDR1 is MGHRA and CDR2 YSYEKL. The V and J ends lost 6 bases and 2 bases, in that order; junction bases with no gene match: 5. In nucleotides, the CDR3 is TGCGCCAGCAGTATCCGGGACAGGGGGCCCTACGAGCAGTACTTC. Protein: CASSIRDRGPYEQYF.

The CDR3 spells CASSPDSADTQYF. In nucleotides, the CDR3 is TGTGCCAGCTCACCGGACAGTGCAGATACGCAGTATTTT. V usage is TRBV18 and J usage is TRBJ2-3; possibly TRBD1 for D (6 bases). The CDR3 has 13 residues. Deletions cut 3 bases from V and 4 bases from J, with 8 bases between. Germline CDR1 KGHSH, CDR2 LQKENI. Complete variable domain (other parts from reference TRBV18 and TRBJ2-3): NAGVMQNPRHLVRRRGQEARLRCSPMKGHSHVYWYRQLPEEGLKFMVYLQKENIIDESGMPKERFSAEFPKEGPSILRIQQVVRGDSAAYFCASSPDSADTQYFGPGTRLTVL.

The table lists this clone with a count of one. Here the CDR3 reads CASSLDPGMYEQYF. CDR3 coding DNA: TGTGCCAGCAGCTTAGACCCAGGGATGTACGAGCAGTACTTC. The rearrangement links TRBV7-9 to TRBJ2-7; TRBD1 might be the D (5 bases). Trimming took off 1 base at V and 4 bases at J, with 11 bases between the two ends. This CDR3 is built from 14 residues. Germline V lookup: CDR1 SEHNR, CDR2 FQNEAQ (reference sequence).

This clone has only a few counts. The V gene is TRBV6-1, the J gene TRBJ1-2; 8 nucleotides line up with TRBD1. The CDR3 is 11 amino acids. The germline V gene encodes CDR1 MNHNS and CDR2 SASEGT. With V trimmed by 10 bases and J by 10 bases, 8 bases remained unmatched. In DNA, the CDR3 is TGTGCCATCCGGACAGGGCCTATCTACACCTTC. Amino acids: CAIRTGPIYTF.

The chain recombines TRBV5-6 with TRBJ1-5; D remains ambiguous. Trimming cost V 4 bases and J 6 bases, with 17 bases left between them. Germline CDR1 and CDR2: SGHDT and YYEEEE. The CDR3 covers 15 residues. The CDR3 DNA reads TGTGCCAGCAGCGCCGGACCCTTGGGGTTTCAGCCCCAGCATTTT. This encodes CASSAGPLGFQPQHF.

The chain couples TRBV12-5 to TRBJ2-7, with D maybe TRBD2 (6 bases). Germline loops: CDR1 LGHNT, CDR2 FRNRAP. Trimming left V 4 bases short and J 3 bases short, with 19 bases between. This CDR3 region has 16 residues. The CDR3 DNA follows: TGTGCTAGTGGTTCACCGGAGGGAAGCCAATTCTACGAGCAGTACTTC. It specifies CASGSPEGSQFYEQYF.

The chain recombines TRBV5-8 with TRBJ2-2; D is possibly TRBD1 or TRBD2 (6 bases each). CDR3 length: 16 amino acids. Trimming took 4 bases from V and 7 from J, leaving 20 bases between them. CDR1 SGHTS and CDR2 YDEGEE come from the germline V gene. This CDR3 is CASSPGVRGAGGELFF. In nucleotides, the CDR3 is TGTGCCAGCAGCCCGGGGGTCAGGGGAGCTGGCGGGGAGCTGTTTTTT.

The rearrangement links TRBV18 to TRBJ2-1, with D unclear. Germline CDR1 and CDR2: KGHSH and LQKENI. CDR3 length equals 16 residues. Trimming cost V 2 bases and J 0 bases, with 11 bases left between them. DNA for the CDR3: TGTGCCAGCTCACCAAATGTAGTTGGCTCCTACAATGAGCAGTTCTTC. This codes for CASSPNVVGSYNEQFF.